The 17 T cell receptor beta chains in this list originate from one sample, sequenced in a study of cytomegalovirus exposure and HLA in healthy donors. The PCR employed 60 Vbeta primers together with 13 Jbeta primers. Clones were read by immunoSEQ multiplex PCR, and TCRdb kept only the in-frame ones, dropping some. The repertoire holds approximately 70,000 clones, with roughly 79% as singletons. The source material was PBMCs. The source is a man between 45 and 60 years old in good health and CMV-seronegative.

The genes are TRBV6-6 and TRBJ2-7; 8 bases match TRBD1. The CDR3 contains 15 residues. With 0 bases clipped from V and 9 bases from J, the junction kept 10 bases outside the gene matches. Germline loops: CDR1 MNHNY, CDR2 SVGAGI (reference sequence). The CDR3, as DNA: TGTGCCAGCAGTTACTCGCCGGGACAGGAGGGTGGGCAGTACTTC. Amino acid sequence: CASSYSPGQEGGQYF.

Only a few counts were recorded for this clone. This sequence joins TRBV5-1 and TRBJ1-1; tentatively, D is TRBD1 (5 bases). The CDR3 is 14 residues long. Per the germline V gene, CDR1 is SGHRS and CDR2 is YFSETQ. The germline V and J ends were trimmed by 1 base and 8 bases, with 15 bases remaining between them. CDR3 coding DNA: TGCGCCAGCAGCTTGCAGGGAGGGCTAGGCGAAGCTTTCTTT. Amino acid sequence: CASSLQGGLGEAFF.

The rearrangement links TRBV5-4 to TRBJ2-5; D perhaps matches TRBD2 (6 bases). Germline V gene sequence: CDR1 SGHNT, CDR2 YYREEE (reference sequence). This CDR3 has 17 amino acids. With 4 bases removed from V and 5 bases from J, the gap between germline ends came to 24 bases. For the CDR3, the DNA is TGTGCCAGCAGCCCTCTCGCAGCGGGCCGGGGATCTGAGACCCAGTACTTC. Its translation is CASSPLAAGRGSETQYF.

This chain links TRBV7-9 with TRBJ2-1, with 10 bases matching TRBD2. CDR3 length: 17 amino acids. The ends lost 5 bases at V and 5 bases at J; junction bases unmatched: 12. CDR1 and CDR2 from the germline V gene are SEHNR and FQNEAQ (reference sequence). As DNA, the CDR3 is TGTGCCAGCAGCCGCTTGACAGCGGGGGGGCTTAACAATGAGCAGTTCTTC. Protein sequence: CASSRLTAGGLNNEQFF.

The CDR3 here is CASSPGLSFTGELFF. CDR3 DNA: TGTGCCAGCAGCCCGGGACTTTCCTTTACCGGGGAGCTGTTTTTT. V is TRBV11-3 and J is TRBJ2-2, with D perhaps matching TRBD2 (6 bases). Germline lookup yields CDR1 SGHNT and CDR2 YENEEA. The CDR3 has 15 residues. The V end lost 5 bases, the J end lost 5 bases, and 15 bases lay between the germline ends.

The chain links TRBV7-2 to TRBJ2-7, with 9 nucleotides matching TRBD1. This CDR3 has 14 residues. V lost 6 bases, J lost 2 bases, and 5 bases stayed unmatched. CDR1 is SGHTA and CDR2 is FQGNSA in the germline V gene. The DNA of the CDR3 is TGTGCCAGCAGTCCGGACAGGGGACCCTACGAGCAGTACTTC. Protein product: CASSPDRGPYEQYF.

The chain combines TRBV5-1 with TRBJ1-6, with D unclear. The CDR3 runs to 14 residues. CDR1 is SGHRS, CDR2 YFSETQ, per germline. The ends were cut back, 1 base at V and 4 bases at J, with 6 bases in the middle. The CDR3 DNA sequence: TGCGCCAGCAGCTTGCAACGGTATAATTCACCCCTCCACTTT. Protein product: CASSLQRYNSPLHF.

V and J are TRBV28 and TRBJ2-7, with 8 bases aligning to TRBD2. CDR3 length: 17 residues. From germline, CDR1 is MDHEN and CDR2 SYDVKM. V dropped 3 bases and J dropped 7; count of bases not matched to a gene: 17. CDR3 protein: CASSLGALAGLMEEQYF. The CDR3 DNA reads TGTGCCAGCAGTTTGGGAGCCTTAGCGGGGCTCATGGAGGAGCAGTACTTC.

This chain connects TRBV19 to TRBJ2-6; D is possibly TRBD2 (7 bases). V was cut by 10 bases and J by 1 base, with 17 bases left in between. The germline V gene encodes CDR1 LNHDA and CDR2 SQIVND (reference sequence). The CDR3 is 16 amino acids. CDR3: CATRGGANSGANVLTF. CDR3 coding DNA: TGTGCCACCCGAGGGGGGGCGAATTCTGGGGCCAACGTCCTGACTTTC.

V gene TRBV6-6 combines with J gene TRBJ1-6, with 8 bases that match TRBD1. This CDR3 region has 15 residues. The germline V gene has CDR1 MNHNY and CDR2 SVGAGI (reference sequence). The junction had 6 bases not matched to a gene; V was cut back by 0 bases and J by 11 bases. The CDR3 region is CASSYSWTGSAPLHF. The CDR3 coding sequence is TGTGCCAGCAGTTACTCCTGGACAGGGTCGGCACCCCTCCACTTT.

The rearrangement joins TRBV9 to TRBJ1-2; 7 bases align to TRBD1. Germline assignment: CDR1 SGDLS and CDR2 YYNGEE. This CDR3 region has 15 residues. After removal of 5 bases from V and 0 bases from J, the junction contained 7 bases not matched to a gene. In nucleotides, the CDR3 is TGTGCCAGCAGACCCGGGACAGCAACTAACTATGGCTACACCTTC. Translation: CASRPGTATNYGYTF. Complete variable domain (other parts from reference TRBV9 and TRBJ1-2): DSGVTQTPKHLITATGQRVTLRCSPRSGDLSVYWYQQSLDQGLQFLIQYYNGEERAKGNILERFSAQQFPDLHSELNLSSLELGDSALYFCASRPGTATNYGYTFGSGTRLTVV.

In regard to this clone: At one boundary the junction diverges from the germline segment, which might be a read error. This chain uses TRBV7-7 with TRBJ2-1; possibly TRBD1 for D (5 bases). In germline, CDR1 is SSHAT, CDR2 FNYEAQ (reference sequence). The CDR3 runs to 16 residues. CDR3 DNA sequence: TGTGCTAGCAGCCAGACAGTTTACGACTCCTACAATGAGCAGTTCTTC. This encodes CASSQTVYDSYNEQFF. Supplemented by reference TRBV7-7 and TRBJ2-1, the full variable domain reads GAGVSQSPRYKVTKRGQDVTLRCDPISSHATLYWYQQALGQGPEFLTYFNYEAQPDKSGLPSDRFSAERPEGSISTLTIQRTEQRDSAMYRCASSQTVYDSYNEQFFGPGTRLTVL.

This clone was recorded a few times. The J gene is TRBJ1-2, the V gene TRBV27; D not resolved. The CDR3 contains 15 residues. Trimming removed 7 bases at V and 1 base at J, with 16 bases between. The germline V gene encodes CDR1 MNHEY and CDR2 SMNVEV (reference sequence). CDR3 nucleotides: TGTGCCAGCACTCAAACAGTAAATAGTAACTATGGCTACACCTTC. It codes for CASTQTVNSNYGYTF.

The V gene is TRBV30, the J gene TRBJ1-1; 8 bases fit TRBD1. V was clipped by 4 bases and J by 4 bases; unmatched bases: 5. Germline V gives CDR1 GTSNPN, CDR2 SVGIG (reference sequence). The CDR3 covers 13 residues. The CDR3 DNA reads TGTGCCTGGACAACTACAGGGGGCACTGAAGCTTTCTTT. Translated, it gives CAWTTTGGTEAFF.

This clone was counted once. CDR3 coding DNA: TGTGCCAGCAGCCAAACAGGGTCGTCTCAGAAAGCTTTCTTT. This encodes CASSQTGSSQKAFF. This sequence joins TRBV4-2 and TRBJ1-1, with D perhaps TRBD1 (6 bases). CDR3 length: 14 amino acids. Per germline, CDR1 LGHNA and CDR2 YNFKEQ. Trimming left V 2 bases short and J 9 bases short, with 16 bases between.

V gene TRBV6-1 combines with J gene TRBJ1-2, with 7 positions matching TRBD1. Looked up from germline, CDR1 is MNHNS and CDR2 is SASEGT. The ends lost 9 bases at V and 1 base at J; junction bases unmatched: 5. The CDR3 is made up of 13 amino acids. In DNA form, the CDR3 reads TGTGCCAGTAGACAGGGCATTAACTATGGCTACACCTTC. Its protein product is CASRQGINYGYTF.

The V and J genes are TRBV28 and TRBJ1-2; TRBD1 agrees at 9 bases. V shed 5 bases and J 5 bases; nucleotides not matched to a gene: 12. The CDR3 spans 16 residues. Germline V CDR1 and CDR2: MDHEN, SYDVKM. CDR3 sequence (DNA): TGTGCCAGCAGTGTCGGGACAGGGCCACGAGGGTATGGCTACACCTTC. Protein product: CASSVGTGPRGYGYTF.